Listed below are T cell receptor beta chains from one sample, sequenced in a study of siplizumab effects on memory and regulatory T cells. Only in-frame clones appear in the TCRdb table, and some are missing; sequencing was by immunoSEQ multiplex PCR. The data hold about 63,000 clones, with 75% to 90% observed a single time. Sequenced material: memory CD4+ T cells sorted from blood. The receptors shown here come from a human donor in good health. Both conserved end residues are part of each CDR3. A D gene is named only where the DNA matches it firmly. Size tells how often a clone was seen (once, few, many) or the class of an expanded clone, and some rows leave it out.

v_gene	d_gene	j_gene	abundance	CDR3nt	CDR3aa
TRBV5-1	TRBD1	TRBJ2-2	.	TGCGCCAGCAGCCCGGGACAGGGGGTTCCCGGGGAGCTGTTTTTT	CASSPGQGVPGELFF
TRBV5-4	.	TRBJ2-3	.	TGTGCCAGCAGCCCGGGGGCAGGGGCAAGCACAGATACGCAGTATTTT	CASSPGAGASTDTQYF
TRBV5-1	.	TRBJ1-1	few	TGCGCCAGCAGCTTCCAGTCGAACACTGAAGCTTTCTTT	CASSFQSNTEAFF
TRBV19	.	TRBJ2-5	.	TGTGCCAGTAGTAGATCCGGGACTCCAACAGAGACCCAGTACTTC	CASSRSGTPTETQYF
TRBV19	.	TRBJ2-3	.	TGTGCCAGTACCGGAGGGGGTTTGCAAGATACGCAGTATTTT	CASTGGGLQDTQYF
TRBV9	.	TRBJ1-2	.	TGTGCCAGCAGCGTAGACCCACAACCCTATGGCTACACCTTC	CASSVDPQPYGYTF
TRBV28	.	TRBJ1-6	few	TGTGCCAGCAGTTTATCGAGACAGTATAATTCACCCCTCCACTTT	CASSLSRQYNSPLHF
TRBV9	TRBD2	TRBJ2-7	.	TGTGCCAGCAGCGTCCGGGAGGGCCGGACCTACGAGCAGTACTTC	CASSVREGRTYEQYF
TRBV15	.	TRBJ1-1	.	TGTGCCACCGAGCCAGGGAGGGCCAACACTGAAGCTTTCTTT	CATEPGRANTEAFF
TRBV25-1	TRBD1	TRBJ2-1	once	TGTGCCAGCAGTAAATCCGGGACAGGGGTCAATGAGCAGTTCTTC	CASSKSGTGVNEQFF
TRBV25-1	TRBD2	TRBJ2-7	.	TGTGCCAGCAGTTTGGCTAGCGGGGCTTCCTACGAGCAGTACTTC	CASSLASGASYEQYF
TRBV5-1	.	TRBJ2-1	.	TGCGCCAGCAGCTTAGGGGACTTGTACAATGAGCAGTTCTTC	CASSLGDLYNEQFF
TRBV7-2	.	TRBJ2-7	.	TGTGCCAGCAGCCTGGTAGGGGCGGGGCGCTCCTACGAGCAGTACTTC	CASSLVGAGRSYEQYF
TRBV11-3	.	TRBJ1-6	.	TGTGCCAGCAGCTTGGGGTTGCCTAATTCACCCCTCCACTTT	CASSLGLPNSPLHF
TRBV27	TRBD2	TRBJ2-1	once	TGTGCCAGCAGTTTAGCGGGAGAGGGTGAGCAGTTCTTC	CASSLAGEGEQFF
TRBV5-4	.	TRBJ2-6	.	TGTGCCAGCAGCTACTTCGGGGCTGGGGCCAACGTCCTGACTTTC	CASSYFGAGANVLTF
TRBV27	.	TRBJ2-5	once	TGTGCCAGCAGTTCAGGGGAGACCCAGTACTTC	CASSSGETQYF
TRBV19	.	TRBJ1-1	.	TGTGCCAGTGCCAAAGGGACGGCCTCTTATGAAGCTTTCTTT	CASAKGTASYEAFF
TRBV10-3	.	TRBJ2-3	few	TGTGCCATCAGGGTCGGACCAGATACGCAGTATTTT	CAIRVGPDTQYF
TRBV13	.	TRBJ1-1	.	TGTGCCAGCAGCTTAGCACCGACAGGACGGAGGGGTGAAGCTTTCTTT	CASSLAPTGRRGEAFF
TRBV5-1	.	TRBJ2-7	.	TGCGCCAGCAGCCAAGGACAGACGCTCTACGAGCAGTACTTC	CASSQGQTLYEQYF
TRBV19	TRBD1	TRBJ2-3	few	TGTGCCAGTAGTCCAATCAGGGGGTTTGGGAGCACAGATACGCAGTATTTT	CASSPIRGFGSTDTQYF
TRBV29-1	.	TRBJ1-1	many	TGCAGCGTTGAGTTTTGGGGCCCTGGGACGGGGGGGCACACTGAAGCTTTCTTT	CSVEFWGPGTGGHTEAFF
TRBV7-8	TRBD1	TRBJ1-5	once	TGTGCCAGCAGCCGTGACAGGGTTAATCAGCCCCAGCATTTT	CASSRDRVNQPQHF
TRBV21-1	.	TRBJ2-7	.	TGTGCCAGCAGCAGGCCGACGGGGGGTATCAACCGTTACGAGCAGTACTTC	CASSRPTGGINRYEQYF
TRBV19	.	TRBJ1-5	once	TGTGCCAGTAGTACCTTACTCGGAAATCAGCCCCAGCATTTT	CASSTLLGNQPQHF
TRBV5-6	.	TRBJ1-4	.	TGTGCCAGCAGCTTGGGGGGAGTGGAAAAACTGTTTTTT	CASSLGGVEKLFF
TRBV7-2	TRBD2	TRBJ2-1	.	TGTGCCAGCAGCCCCACTGGGACTAGCGGGGGCCATGGGGAGCAGTTCTTC	CASSPTGTSGGHGEQFF
TRBV25-1	.	TRBJ1-2	once	TGTGCCAGCAGTGAATATGGCACGGCTAACTATGGCTACACCTTC	CASSEYGTANYGYTF
TRBV19	TRBD1	TRBJ1-2	.	TGTGCCAGTAGCGGGACAGGGAAACCGACGGACTATGGCTACACCTTC	CASSGTGKPTDYGYTF
TRBV5-1	.	TRBJ2-7	.	TGCGCCAGCAGCGTCGACAGGTTGGACTACGAGCAGTACTTC	CASSVDRLDYEQYF
TRBV15	.	TRBJ1-1	few	TGTGCCACCAGCAGGAGGGGGGACGGTGAAGCTTTCTTT	CATSRRGDGEAFF
TRBV6-1	TRBD1	TRBJ1-5	.	TGTGCCAGCAGGGACAGGCGCGGACCCCAGCATTTT	CASRDRRGPQHF
TRBV2	.	TRBJ1-1	.	TGTGCCAGCAGTGACTACCCCCCCGGGACTTCTTTCGGTGAAGCTTTCTTT	CASSDYPPGTSFGEAFF
TRBV10-3	.	TRBJ2-5	few	TGTGCCATCAGTGAGTCAAACACCCAAGAGACCCAGTACTTC	CAISESNTQETQYF
TRBV21-1	.	TRBJ1-2	.	TGTGCCAGCAGCAAATCGGGGACAGAAAATAACTATGGCTACACCTTC	CASSKSGTENNYGYTF
TRBV10-1	.	TRBJ1-4	.	TGCGCCAGCAGTGACAGGGGACCTGAAAAACTGTTTTTT	CASSDRGPEKLFF
TRBV5-1	TRBD1	TRBJ2-5	.	TGCGCCAGCAGCTTGGGGACAGGGTCCCAGAAAGAGACCCAGTACTTC	CASSLGTGSQKETQYF
TRBV7-2	.	TRBJ2-7	few	TGTGCCAGCAGGGTCTCGGGCAGCCGAGGGCGGAGCTACGAGCAGTACTTC	CASRVSGSRGRSYEQYF
TRBV7-2	.	TRBJ1-6	few	TGTGCCAGCAGCCGGGGGGAGATCTATAATTCACCCCTCCACTTT	CASSRGEIYNSPLHF
TRBV5-1	TRBD1	TRBJ2-7	.	TGCGCCAGCAGCTTGGGGGAAGGGACAGGGCTCTACGAGCAGTACTTC	CASSLGEGTGLYEQYF
TRBV6-1	.	TRBJ2-7	.	TGTGCCAGCAGTGTCCCCGGGCCCCGTGGGGTACACGAGCAGTACTTC	CASSVPGPRGVHEQYF
TRBV7-8	.	TRBJ2-1	.	TGTGCCAGCAGCTCCGCCCCAGGTTCCTACAATGAGCAGTTCTTC	CASSSAPGSYNEQFF